This T cell receptor beta chain was captured by sequencing in a study of shared clonotypes between healthy human individuals (dated by TCRdb to 2019 to 2021). Context from the whole study: A couple of women and three men aged 18 to 49 years were included in the cohort. For each donor, CD4 naive and CD4 memory were each run on three plates, CD8 naive on two plates, and CD8 memory on one plate. The study deeply sequenced blood TCR repertoires of about five healthy adults to estimate repertoire size and the extent of clonotype sharing between individuals. Libraries were prepared and TCR repertoires were sequenced by different laboratories using diverse techniques, in order to increase sequencing depth and limit assay-specific biases. Each donor's leukapheresis produced roughly between roughly 0.9 and 9 billion PBMCs.

The donors were healthy, HIV-negative adults with no recently reported acute infections or vaccinations. All donors were Caucasian adults living in Nashville, Tennessee, USA. Magnetic negative selection was used to enrich CD4+ T cells, after which naive cells were positively selected on CD45RA and the negative fraction became the memory subset. Blood was collected by leukapheresis, and PBMCs were isolated by Ficoll-Histopaque density gradient centrifugation and then cryopreserved in liquid nitrogen vapor phase. Analytical flow cytometry was used to check the purity and quantity of every magnetically sorted T cell population. Genomic DNA was isolated from every sorted fraction and measured by UV absorbance on a Nanodrop 2000c. The germline V gene encodes CDR1 MDHEN and CDR2 SYDVKM. At the junction V is shortened by 6 bases and J by 7 bases; bases outside the gene matches: 10. The CDR3 numbers 15 residues from cysteine through phenylalanine. The retained sequence is limited to the CDR3, 45 bases, with the frame set at the first base.

Overall study results and their limits: The genetic and exposure-history diversity represented was limited by the small number of donors. Naive subsets generally had larger estimated clonotype richness than memory subsets. Pairwise subsampling led to the expectation that sequencing depth would affect the degree of clonotype sharing among donors. Sampling was limited to blood, and TCR repertoires in tissue likely differ from TCR repertoires in blood. Rarefaction of sorted-subset datasets indicated incomplete sequencing despite the large sequencing depth. Across a handful of donors, around 5.4% of naive CD4, 3% to 4% of naive CD8, approximately 2.5% of memory CD4, and around 0.4% of memory CD8 clonotypes were shared. Compared with non-shared clonotypes, clonotypes shared by all four sorted-subset donors had higher generation probabilities.

A word on this clone: The antigen it binds to is not known. No base quality information exists; no much larger clone differs at one position.

Using the deep immunoSEQ assay, multiplex PCR amplified TCR CDR3 regions from genomic DNA. For each cell subset, the extracted genomic DNA was distributed evenly across all wells of several immunoSEQ 96-well plates, and each plate served as one replicate. For sorted subsets, each replicate PCR was loaded with 150 to 250 ng genomic DNA, equivalent to 30,000 or so T cell genomes. Purified libraries were quantified with a Qubit 3.0 fluorometer, sized on a Bioanalyzer 2100, and re-quantified with the KAPA Library Quantification kit. Every immunoSEQ 96-well plate was sequenced on a dedicated single-read 150-cycle Illumina NextSeq 550 flow cell. The paper's processing steps were these. Because the immunoSEQ output held only junctional sequences and lacked quality scores, the filtering could not match the filtering applied to full-length reads. To assign V/J genes and CDR3, sequences were annotated against IMGT germline references using PyIR, a Python wrapper for IgBLAST v1.9. Any read was removed if the V/J assignment was weak (E-value above 1e-6), the CDR3 was missing, or the read contained stop codons, out-of-frame junctions, or ambiguous translated residues. V3J clonotypes were defined as sequences sharing an identical inferred V gene, J gene, and CDR3 amino acid sequence. The percentage overlap between two repertoires was calculated by dividing the number of shared unique clonotypes by the size of the smaller repertoire. RTK rarefaction, the Chao1 estimator, and Recon v2.1 estimates of unobserved clonotypes were used to assess repertoire richness. Generation probabilities for all TCRbeta clonotypes obtained by the gDNA method from several donors were computed using OLGA. Entries here come from immuneACCESS through TCRdb and include only in-frame sequences with V and J called. Some clones fail to appear in such tables; in the studies checked, an unresolved V gene covers under half of the shortfall, and the cause of the remainder is unknown. That table furnishes V, J and clone size, whereas the DNA furnished D and trimming. Within this sample are roughly 500,000 clones, with around 96% of them counted one time only. The ten biggest clones cover about 0.06% of the sample.

The TCR sequence derives from a woman aged 30 to 39 in good health. Sequencing used naive CD4+ T cells sorted from blood. Taken with the paper, the label for cell subset or site translates to: CD45RA+ positively selected. The chain uses TRBV28 and TRBJ2-7, and TRBD2 matches 12 of the central bases. The CDR3 sequence is CASSPPTSGSGEQYF. The DNA is TGTGCCAGCAGCCCCCCGACTAGCGGGAGCGGGGAGCAGTACTTC.